A selection of T cell receptor beta chains follows, all from one sample in a study of blood T cell repertoires in COVID-19. Libraries were prepared by immunoSEQ multiplex PCR; TCRdb keeps only in-frame clonotypes and omits some of them. The sample holds 300,000 to 400,000 clones; more than 75% are singletons and the top ten take about 2.9%. Sequenced input: peripheral blood. These receptors were collected from a human donor in a cohort sampled during active COVID-19. CDR3s include the opening cysteine and the closing phenylalanine or tryptophan. Each record gives: clone size, J gene, V gene, D gene, CDR3 protein, CDR3 DNA. D genes are given only for firm matches. Clone size is not always given. Where it is, it says once, few, many or a class for expanded clones.

abundance: NA; j_gene: TRBJ1-5; v_gene: TRBV19; d_gene: TRBD1; CDR3aa: CASSTLRQGWSRGNQPQHF; CDR3nt: TGTGCCAGTAGTACCCTAAGACAGGGGTGGAGTAGAGGCAATCAGCCCCAGCATTTT
abundance: NA; j_gene: TRBJ2-7; v_gene: TRBV19; d_gene: TRBD1; CDR3aa: CASSPRKPGQGIHEQYF; CDR3nt: TGTGCCAGTAGTCCCCGAAAACCGGGACAGGGAATCCACGAGCAGTACTTC
abundance: NA; j_gene: TRBJ1-1; v_gene: TRBV2; d_gene: TRBD1; CDR3aa: CASSVQGENTEAFF; CDR3nt: TGTGCCAGCAGTGTACAGGGGGAGAACACTGAAGCTTTCTTT
abundance: NA; j_gene: TRBJ2-1; v_gene: TRBV4-1; d_gene: NA; CDR3aa: CASSQDLGGEGVYNEQFF; CDR3nt: TGCGCCAGCAGCCAAGATCTTGGGGGCGAGGGGGTATACAATGAGCAGTTCTTC
abundance: NA; j_gene: TRBJ2-1; v_gene: TRBV19; d_gene: TRBD1; CDR3aa: CASRITGQSSYNEQFF; CDR3nt: TGTGCCAGTAGGATAACGGGACAGAGCTCCTACAATGAGCAGTTCTTC
abundance: NA; j_gene: TRBJ1-1; v_gene: TRBV29-1; d_gene: NA; CDR3aa: CSVGAAGVDTEAFF; CDR3nt: TGCAGCGTTGGTGCTGCAGGGGTAGACACTGAAGCTTTCTTT
abundance: NA; j_gene: TRBJ1-3; v_gene: TRBV7-2; d_gene: NA; CDR3aa: CASSLAGPSGNTIYF; CDR3nt: TGTGCCAGCAGCTTAGCGGGGCCCTCTGGAAACACCATATATTTT
abundance: NA; j_gene: TRBJ2-7; v_gene: TRBV9; d_gene: TRBD1; CDR3aa: CASSLGRDRAYEQYF; CDR3nt: TGTGCCAGCAGCCTCGGTCGGGACAGAGCCTACGAGCAGTACTTC
abundance: NA; j_gene: TRBJ2-7; v_gene: TRBV5-4; d_gene: NA; CDR3aa: CASSFLDSVSYEQYF; CDR3nt: TGTGCCAGCAGCTTCCTGGACAGCGTCTCCTACGAGCAGTACTTC
abundance: NA; j_gene: TRBJ2-5; v_gene: TRBV18; d_gene: TRBD2; CDR3aa: CASSPLPPGGKSGETQYF; CDR3nt: TGTGCCAGCTCACCGCTCCCCCCGGGGGGGAAATCCGGCGAGACCCAGTACTTC
abundance: NA; j_gene: TRBJ1-3; v_gene: TRBV6-5; d_gene: NA; CDR3aa: CASSSADRGNTIYF; CDR3nt: TGTGCCAGCAGTTCTGCGGACAGAGGAAACACCATATATTTT
abundance: NA; j_gene: TRBJ2-2; v_gene: TRBV28; d_gene: NA; CDR3aa: CASSAPRGRRTGELFF; CDR3nt: TGTGCCAGCAGTGCCCCCCGTGGGAGGAGGACCGGGGAGCTGTTTTTT
abundance: NA; j_gene: TRBJ2-2; v_gene: TRBV6-5; d_gene: TRBD2; CDR3aa: CASTYWREASGELFF; CDR3nt: TGTGCCAGCACCTACTGGCGGGAGGCGTCCGGGGAGCTGTTTTTT
abundance: NA; j_gene: TRBJ2-5; v_gene: TRBV6-2/TRBV6-3; d_gene: TRBD2; CDR3aa: CASSFGGGETQYF; CDR3nt: TGTGCCAGCAGTTTTGGGGGGGGAGAGACCCAGTACTTC
abundance: NA; j_gene: TRBJ2-1; v_gene: TRBV10-3; d_gene: TRBD2; CDR3aa: CAISEGGRASNEQFF; CDR3nt: TGTGCCATCAGTGAGGGCGGGAGGGCCAGCAATGAGCAGTTCTTC
abundance: NA; j_gene: TRBJ2-7; v_gene: TRBV2; d_gene: NA; CDR3aa: CASGRAYEQYF; CDR3nt: TGTGCCAGCGGTCGAGCCTACGAGCAGTACTTC
abundance: NA; j_gene: TRBJ2-3; v_gene: TRBV6-5; d_gene: TRBD2; CDR3aa: CASSYGLGTDTQYF; CDR3nt: TGTGCCAGCAGTTACGGACTAGGCACAGATACGCAGTATTTT
abundance: NA; j_gene: TRBJ1-1; v_gene: TRBV27; d_gene: NA; CDR3aa: CASSFDSHTEAFF; CDR3nt: TGTGCCAGCAGTTTCGACAGTCACACTGAAGCTTTCTTT
abundance: NA; j_gene: TRBJ2-5; v_gene: TRBV11-2; d_gene: NA; CDR3aa: CASSLDTLTQYF; CDR3nt: TGTGCCAGCAGCTTAGATACTTTGACCCAGTACTTC
abundance: NA; j_gene: TRBJ2-1; v_gene: TRBV9; d_gene: TRBD2; CDR3aa: CASNPSGGHDEQFF; CDR3nt: TGTGCCAGCAATCCGTCGGGGGGTCACGATGAGCAGTTCTTC
abundance: NA; j_gene: TRBJ2-7; v_gene: TRBV6-5; d_gene: TRBD2; CDR3aa: CASSSSGDYEQYF; CDR3nt: TGTGCCAGCAGTTCTAGCGGGGATTACGAGCAGTACTTC
abundance: NA; j_gene: TRBJ2-7; v_gene: TRBV5-1; d_gene: NA; CDR3aa: CASSLGGDPYEQYF; CDR3nt: TGCGCCAGCAGCTTGGGGGGGGACCCCTACGAGCAGTACTTC
abundance: NA; j_gene: TRBJ1-2; v_gene: TRBV28; d_gene: NA; CDR3aa: CASETGDYGYTF; CDR3nt: TGTGCCAGCGAGACAGGCGACTATGGCTACACCTTC
abundance: NA; j_gene: TRBJ1-5; v_gene: TRBV6-5; d_gene: NA; CDR3aa: CASILGVSNQPQHF; CDR3nt: TGTGCCAGCATACTCGGTGTGAGCAATCAGCCCCAGCATTTT
abundance: NA; j_gene: TRBJ1-5; v_gene: TRBV14; d_gene: NA; CDR3aa: CASSTSEGRVEGQPQHF; CDR3nt: TGTGCCAGCAGCACCTCCGAGGGGAGGGTTGAGGGTCAGCCCCAGCATTTT
abundance: NA; j_gene: TRBJ2-6; v_gene: TRBV7-9; d_gene: TRBD1; CDR3aa: CASSLAPGQYLSGANVLTF; CDR3nt: TGTGCCAGCAGCCTCGCCCCGGGACAGTACCTCTCTGGGGCCAACGTCCTGACTTTC
abundance: NA; j_gene: TRBJ2-2; v_gene: TRBV6-5; d_gene: TRBD2; CDR3aa: CASSLGLATGELFF; CDR3nt: TGTGCCAGCAGTCTGGGACTAGCGACCGGGGAGCTGTTTTTT
abundance: NA; j_gene: TRBJ1-6; v_gene: TRBV14; d_gene: NA; CDR3aa: CASSPPGRASPLHF; CDR3nt: TGTGCCAGCAGCCCACCTGGGAGGGCTTCACCCCTCCACTTT
abundance: NA; j_gene: TRBJ2-3; v_gene: TRBV27; d_gene: TRBD2; CDR3aa: CASSLFFTSGYPDTQYF; CDR3nt: TGTGCCAGCAGTTTATTCTTCACTAGCGGGTATCCAGATACGCAGTATTTT
abundance: once; j_gene: TRBJ2-7; v_gene: TRBV7-6; d_gene: NA; CDR3aa: CASSLISGSGEQYF; CDR3nt: TGTGCCAGCAGCTTAATCTCCGGGAGTGGGGAGCAGTACTTC
abundance: NA; j_gene: TRBJ2-3; v_gene: TRBV7-6; d_gene: NA; CDR3aa: CASSLERDTDTQYF; CDR3nt: TGTGCCAGCAGCTTAGAGAGGGACACAGATACGCAGTATTTT
abundance: few; j_gene: TRBJ2-3; v_gene: TRBV7-9; d_gene: NA; CDR3aa: CASSLGREDTQYF; CDR3nt: TGTGCCAGCAGCTTAGGGCGGGAAGATACGCAGTATTTT
abundance: NA; j_gene: TRBJ2-2; v_gene: TRBV6-5; d_gene: NA; CDR3aa: CASSYSRAGELFF; CDR3nt: TGTGCCAGCAGTTACTCCAGGGCCGGGGAGCTGTTTTTT
abundance: NA; j_gene: TRBJ1-1; v_gene: TRBV30; d_gene: NA; CDR3aa: CAWSSGARTEAFF; CDR3nt: TGTGCCTGGAGTAGCGGGGCGCGGACTGAAGCTTTCTTT
abundance: few; j_gene: TRBJ1-1; v_gene: TRBV29-1; d_gene: TRBD1; CDR3aa: CRGQLNTEAFF; CDR3nt: TGCAGGGGACAGCTGAACACTGAAGCTTTCTTT
abundance: once; j_gene: TRBJ1-5; v_gene: TRBV6-6; d_gene: TRBD1; CDR3aa: CASSYIDRGGNQPQHF; CDR3nt: TGTGCCAGCAGTTACATTGACAGGGGCGGCAATCAGCCCCAGCATTTT
abundance: NA; j_gene: TRBJ2-1; v_gene: TRBV5-1; d_gene: TRBD1; CDR3aa: CASSLVVVYGTGSYNEQFF; CDR3nt: TGCGCCAGCAGCTTGGTTGTTGTCTATGGGACAGGGTCCTACAATGAGCAGTTCTTC
abundance: few; j_gene: TRBJ2-1; v_gene: TRBV20-1; d_gene: NA; CDR3aa: CSAGGQFF; CDR3nt: TGCAGTGCAGGGGGGCAGTTCTTC
abundance: NA; j_gene: TRBJ2-7; v_gene: TRBV3-1/TRBV3-2; d_gene: TRBD2; CDR3aa: CASSQDLRRTSAHEQYF; CDR3nt: TGTGCCAGCAGCCAAGATCTAAGACGGACTAGCGCCCACGAGCAGTACTTC
abundance: NA; j_gene: TRBJ2-7; v_gene: TRBV15; d_gene: NA; CDR3aa: CATSRDRSGYPEQYF; CDR3nt: TGTGCCACCAGCAGAGATAGGAGCGGCTACCCCGAGCAGTACTTC
abundance: NA; j_gene: TRBJ2-3; v_gene: TRBV4-2; d_gene: TRBD2; CDR3aa: CASSATSGVSPTQYF; CDR3nt: TGTGCCAGCAGTGCGACTAGCGGAGTTTCTCCAACGCAGTATTTT
abundance: NA; j_gene: TRBJ2-7; v_gene: TRBV5-8; d_gene: TRBD2; CDR3aa: CASSARLAVHYEQYF; CDR3nt: TGTGCCAGCAGCGCACGACTAGCGGTTCATTACGAGCAGTACTTC
abundance: NA; j_gene: TRBJ1-6; v_gene: TRBV4-1; d_gene: NA; CDR3aa: CASSQDNRVHESPLHF; CDR3nt: TGCGCCAGCAGCCAAGATAACCGGGTGCACGAGTCACCCCTCCACTTT
abundance: NA; j_gene: TRBJ1-2; v_gene: TRBV19; d_gene: TRBD1; CDR3aa: CASSISGQTSYGYTF; CDR3nt: TGTGCCAGTAGTATATCGGGACAGACCTCCTATGGCTACACCTTC
abundance: NA; j_gene: TRBJ1-6; v_gene: TRBV4-1; d_gene: NA; CDR3aa: CASSQVKGNSPLHF; CDR3nt: TGCGCCAGCAGCCAAGTAAAGGGGAATTCACCCCTCCACTTT
abundance: NA; j_gene: TRBJ2-7; v_gene: TRBV11-2; d_gene: NA; CDR3aa: CASSFSFRGTYEQYF; CDR3nt: TGTGCCAGCAGCTTTTCATTTCGGGGGACCTACGAGCAGTACTTC
abundance: NA; j_gene: TRBJ1-4; v_gene: TRBV30; d_gene: TRBD1; CDR3aa: CACKGQGREKLFF; CDR3nt: TGTGCCTGTAAGGGACAGGGAAGGGAAAAACTGTTTTTT
abundance: NA; j_gene: TRBJ1-1; v_gene: TRBV6-5; d_gene: TRBD1; CDR3aa: CAGRQGATEAFF; CDR3nt: TGTGCCGGGAGACAGGGGGCGACTGAAGCTTTCTTT
abundance: NA; j_gene: TRBJ2-2; v_gene: TRBV11-2; d_gene: TRBD1; CDR3aa: CASSLGSGTANTGELFF; CDR3nt: TGTGCCAGCAGCTTAGGGTCCGGGACAGCGAACACCGGGGAGCTGTTTTTT
abundance: NA; j_gene: TRBJ2-1; v_gene: TRBV10-3; d_gene: TRBD2; CDR3aa: CAISESFPAGGGEQFF; CDR3nt: TGTGCCATCAGTGAGTCTTTCCCAGCGGGGGGGGGTGAGCAGTTCTTC
abundance: NA; j_gene: TRBJ2-4; v_gene: TRBV5-1; d_gene: TRBD2; CDR3aa: CASTGLSPGGTKVNIQYF; CDR3nt: TGCGCCAGCACCGGGCTTTCCCCGGGCGGGACTAAAGTCAACATTCAGTACTTC
abundance: few; j_gene: TRBJ1-5; v_gene: TRBV5-1; d_gene: NA; CDR3aa: CASSLEGVSQPQHF; CDR3nt: TGCGCCAGCAGCTTGGAGGGGGTTAGTCAGCCCCAGCATTTT
abundance: NA; j_gene: TRBJ2-1; v_gene: TRBV6-1; d_gene: NA; CDR3aa: CASSEAWGAYNEQFF; CDR3nt: TGTGCCAGCAGTGAAGCCTGGGGGGCCTACAATGAGCAGTTCTTC
abundance: NA; j_gene: TRBJ2-3; v_gene: TRBV10-3; d_gene: TRBD1; CDR3aa: CAISERKTGDGTDTQYF; CDR3nt: TGTGCCATCAGTGAAAGGAAGACAGGGGACGGCACAGATACGCAGTATTTT
abundance: NA; j_gene: TRBJ2-7; v_gene: TRBV5-6; d_gene: NA; CDR3aa: CASSLASYEQYF; CDR3nt: TGTGCCAGCAGCTTAGCTTCCTACGAGCAGTACTTC
abundance: NA; j_gene: TRBJ1-5; v_gene: TRBV5-6; d_gene: NA; CDR3aa: CASSSTDRSNQPQHF; CDR3nt: TGTGCCAGCAGCTCAACGGACAGAAGCAATCAGCCCCAGCATTTT